These 28 T cell receptor beta chains came from one sample sequenced in a study of blood T cells in healthy people across ages. A second about 7 to 12 cycle PCR used barcoded and J-beta primers. MiXCR was run by TCRdb on the 5' RACE reads, yielding one entry per CDR3 protein. Of more than 500,000 distinct CDR3 sequences in the sample, 27% are singletons; the top ten hold about 18%. Sequences were obtained from blood. The receptors come from a woman in her 70s in good health.

This clonotype was seen only a few times. The chain links TRBV7-9 to TRBJ1-2, with D hard to call. This CDR3 comprises 13 residues. With 1 base removed from V and 5 bases from J, the gap between germline ends came to 8 bases. Germline V CDR1 and CDR2: SEHNR, FQNEAQ (reference sequence). CDR3 DNA: TGTGCCAGCAGCTTAGGGGAAAGTTATGGCTACACCTTC. It is translated as CASSLGESYGYTF.

In its sample, this clonotype was seen many times. The chain combines TRBV7-2 with TRBJ1-2, with D perhaps TRBD1 (6 bases). V lost 10 bases to trimming and J lost 0 bases, with 15 bases between them. CDR3 length: 14 amino acids. Germline CDR1 and CDR2: SGHTA and FQGNSA. The CDR3 region has the DNA TGTGCCACCAACCGGGGGGCCTCTAACTATGGCTACACCTTC. This translates into CATNRGASNYGYTF.

The chain recombines TRBV6-5 with TRBJ1-2; D may be TRBD1 (6 bases). Trimming pared 8 bases from V and 4 bases from J, leaving 14 bases between. Germline V CDR1 and CDR2: MNHEY, SVGAGI. This CDR3 region has 13 residues. CDR3 loop: CASRKQGPYGYTF. The DNA for the CDR3 is TGTGCCAGCCGGAAACAGGGCCCCTATGGCTACACCTTC.

The CDR3 loop is CASSPPRTGNNEQFF. CDR3 nucleotides: TGTGCCAGCAGCCCCCCGAGGACAGGGAATAATGAGCAGTTCTTC. This chain links TRBV11-2 with TRBJ2-1, with 8 bases aligning to TRBD1. This CDR3 is 15 amino acids long. Trimming removed 5 bases from V and 7 bases from J; junction bases left unmatched: 10. The V gene's germline CDR1 is SGHAT and CDR2 FQNNGV.

This rearrangement joins TRBV18 to TRBJ1-1; D is unresolved. This CDR3 comprises 15 residues. CDR1 and CDR2 from the germline V gene are KGHSH and LQKENI. The V end was cut by 1 base, the J end by 10 bases, with 19 bases between. DNA for the CDR3: TGTGCCAGCTCACCACGGGAGGCGCGTGTATCTGGAGCTTTCTTT. Translated: CASSPREARVSGAFF.

This clonotype showed up just a few times. J is TRBJ2-5 and V is TRBV29-1, with TRBD2 matching over 7 bases. CDR1 is SQVTM and CDR2 is ANQGSEA in the germline V gene. CDR3 length equals 15 residues. CDR3 sequence reads: CGVKGSGADPETQYF. The CDR3 DNA is TGCGGGGTCAAGGGAAGCGGGGCGGACCCAGAGACCCAGTACTTC.

V gene TRBV19 combines with J gene TRBJ2-3, with D unclear. V lost 0 bases to trimming and J lost 4 bases, with 8 bases between them. The CDR3 runs to 14 residues. Germline V CDR1 and CDR2: LNHDA, SQIVND (reference sequence). This chain's CDR3 is CASSIDPGPDTQYF. CDR3 sequence (DNA): TGTGCCAGTAGTATAGATCCGGGCCCAGATACGCAGTATTTT. The full variable domain, completed using reference TRBV19 and TRBJ2-3, is DGGITQSPKYLFRKEGQNVTLSCEQNLNHDAMYWYRQDPGQGLRLIYYSQIVNDFQKGDIAEGYSVSREKKESFPLTVTSAQKNPTAFYLCASSIDPGPDTQYFGPGTRLTVL.

This clonotype was seen only a few times. This chain's CDR3 is CASTPDRYYEQYF. The CDR3 bases are TGTGCCAGCACCCCGGACAGGTATTACGAGCAGTACTTC. The V call is TRBV7-8, the J call TRBJ2-7; TRBD1 matches 7 bases. The CDR3 is 13 amino acids. Trimming took 7 bases from V and 4 from J; bases not matched to a gene: 7. Germline CDR1 SGHVS, CDR2 FQNEAQ.

The gene calls are TRBV7-2 and TRBJ2-3; no definite D call. CDR1 SGHTA and CDR2 FQGNSA come from the germline V gene. Between the trimmed V and J ends, which lost 2 bases and 7 bases, there was a span of 13 bases. This CDR3 has 14 amino acids. The CDR3 region has the DNA TGTGCCAGCAGCTTAAGGGCCGAGCAGAATACGCAGTATTTT. It translates to CASSLRAEQNTQYF.

J is TRBJ2-5 and V is TRBV4-2; TRBD2 might be the D (6 bases). The CDR3 totals 14 residues. Germline V gene data show CDR1 as LGHNA and CDR2 as YNFKEQ. V was cut by 4 bases and J by 2 bases, with 11 bases left in between. The CDR3 reads CASSLGLKQETQYF. CDR3 bases: TGTGCCAGCAGCCTGGGACTTAAGCAAGAGACCCAGTACTTC.

V gene TRBV5-1 combines with J gene TRBJ1-4; D gene ambiguous. V lost 4 bases, J lost 1 base, and 11 bases lay in between. The CDR3 is made up of 15 amino acids. Per germline, CDR1 SGHRS and CDR2 YFSETQ. CDR3 DNA sequence: TGCGCCAGCAGCCAAGGGAGTCAAACTAATGAAAAACTGTTTTTT. Translation: CASSQGSQTNEKLFF. Complete variable domain (other parts from reference TRBV5-1 and TRBJ1-4): KAGVTQTPRYLIKTRGQQVTLSCSPISGHRSVSWYQQTPGQGLQFLFEYFSETQRNKGNFPGRFSGRQFSNSRSEMNVSTLELGDSALYLCASSQGSQTNEKLFFGSGTQLSVL.

Ten or more counts support this clonotype. The chain joins TRBV9 to TRBJ1-1; tentatively, D is TRBD1 (5 bases). The CDR3 has 15 amino acids. V was trimmed by 0 bases and J by 1 base, leaving 10 bases between them. Looked up from germline, CDR1 is SGDLS and CDR2 is YYNGEE. The DNA of the CDR3 is TGTGCCAGCAGCGTAGTAGGGGAAGGGAACACTGAAGCTTTCTTT. As protein: CASSVVGEGNTEAFF.

J is TRBJ2-6 and V is TRBV7-9; D is unclear. Germline CDR1 SEHNR, CDR2 FQNEAQ (reference sequence). Trimming left V 2 bases short and J 2 bases short, with 4 bases between. CDR3 size: 14 residues. The CDR3: CASSLPPGANVLTF. The CDR3 DNA reads as TGTGCCAGCAGCTTACCCCCTGGGGCCAACGTCCTGACTTTC.

As DNA, the CDR3 is TGTGCCAGCAGTCCAGGTCCCAAAGCCCAGCATTTT. It translates to CASSPGPKAQHF. The V gene is TRBV12-3 or TRBV12-4, the J gene TRBJ1-5, with no clear D. The germline V and J ends were trimmed by 5 bases and 11 bases, with 13 bases remaining between them. This CDR3 region has 12 residues.

V gene TRBV7-9 combines with J gene TRBJ2-3; the match to TRBD2 covers 9 bases. Germline lookup yields CDR1 SEHNR and CDR2 FQNEAQ (reference sequence). V shed 6 bases, J shed 5 bases, and the junction held 6 bases outside the gene matches. The length of the CDR3 is 14 residues. The CDR3 bases are TGTGCCAGCAGGGCACTAGCGGGTCGAGATACGCAGTATTTT. Translation: CASRALAGRDTQYF.

This clonotype was seen more than once but under ten times. The rearrangement uses TRBV5-6 and TRBJ2-4; weak D call: TRBD1 (9 bases). CDR1 SGHDT and CDR2 YYEEEE come from the germline V gene. V dropped 2 bases and J dropped 6 bases, with 18 bases sitting between them. This CDR3 is built from 16 residues. DNA for the CDR3: TGTGCCAGCAGCTTCATACAGGGGGCGGGAGGAAACATTCAGTACTTC. It yields the protein CASSFIQGAGGNIQYF.

The genes are TRBV10-3 and TRBJ1-1; unclear D gene. Per germline, CDR1 ENHRY and CDR2 SYGVKD. The ends were cut back, 0 bases at V and 0 bases at J, with 5 bases in the middle. CDR3 length equals 14 residues. The CDR3 DNA reads as TGTGCCATCAGTGAGTCGAGAGTGAACACTGAAGCTTTCTTT. Its translation: CAISESRVNTEAFF.

This clonotype was seen just once. The chain employs TRBV28 and TRBJ2-7; the match to TRBD1 covers 10 bases. The ends lost 6 bases at V and 3 bases at J; junction bases unmatched: 11. This CDR3 has 16 residues. Germline V gene lookup returns CDR1 MDHEN and CDR2 SYDVKM. The CDR3 is CASSPLSGTGDYEQYF. CDR3 DNA: TGTGCCAGCAGCCCTCTGTCCGGGACAGGGGACTACGAGCAGTACTTC.

In this sample, this clonotype turned up a few times. The chain joins TRBV29-1 to TRBJ2-3; possibly TRBD2 for D (5 bases). Trimming left V 3 bases short and J 1 base short, with 14 bases between. From germline, CDR1 is SQVTM and CDR2 ANQGSEA. This CDR3 is 15 amino acids long. The CDR3 nucleotides are TGCAGCGTTGATCCCGAGGGTTTCGGCACAGATACGCAGTATTTT. Encoded protein: CSVDPEGFGTDTQYF.

This chain uses TRBV5-1 with TRBJ2-7; 7 bases align to TRBD1. From germline, CDR1 is SGHRS and CDR2 YFSETQ. There are 14 residues in the CDR3. V dropped 5 bases and J dropped 0; count of bases not matched to a gene: 5. DNA for the CDR3: TGCGCCAGCAGTGGTCAGGGGGTCTCCTACGAGCAGTACTTC. This encodes CASSGQGVSYEQYF.

This clonotype was counted only a few times. The rearrangement joins TRBV7-2 to TRBJ2-5; 9 bases agree with TRBD2. The J call may be mistaken, given a closer DNA end match to TRBJ2-1. The CDR3 has 16 residues. Germline V gene data show CDR1 as SGHTA and CDR2 as FQGNSA. The CDR3 sequence: CASSLLPGLAGNEQFF. CDR3 DNA sequence: TGTGCCAGCAGCTTATTACCGGGACTAGCAGGGAATGAGCAGTTCTTC.

The chain has TRBV27 and TRBJ1-4; D is undetermined. This CDR3 has 13 residues. Trimming took 5 bases from V and 1 from J, leaving 5 bases between them. CDR1 is MNHEY and CDR2 is SMNVEV in the germline V gene (reference sequence). In DNA form, the CDR3 reads TGTGCCAGCAGTCAGAGAACTAATGAAAAACTGTTTTTT. As protein: CASSQRTNEKLFF.

The rearrangement uses TRBV7-9 and TRBJ2-4, with TRBD1 as a possible D gene (5 bases). V shed 5 bases and J shed 1 base, with 15 bases lying between them. The CDR3 loop spans 16 amino acids. The germline V gene has CDR1 SEHNR and CDR2 FQNEAQ (reference sequence). The CDR3 region has the DNA TGTGCCAGCAGCGGTAGGGGATCCTATGCCAAAAACATTCAGTACTTC. Protein product: CASSGRGSYAKNIQYF.

This clonotype was observed a few times. V and J are TRBV7-9 and TRBJ1-1; no firm D call. This CDR3 has 12 residues. V was clipped by 1 base and J by 10 bases, with 10 bases between them. The germline V gene has CDR1 SEHNR and CDR2 FQNEAQ (reference sequence). CDR3 region: CASSLDKRPAFF. For the CDR3, the DNA is TGTGCCAGCAGCTTAGACAAAAGGCCAGCTTTCTTT.

About this clonotype itself: The junction shows a germline mismatch at one end, possibly a read error. The gene calls are TRBV9 and TRBJ2-1; no reliable D call. The CDR3 totals 17 residues. Germline CDR1 reads SGDLS; CDR2 reads YYNGEE. The CDR3 DNA follows: TGTGCCAGCAGCGTAGCTCCGGGCCCCCCTCCCCGCAATGAGCGGTTCTTC. Translating it yields CASSVAPGPPPRNERFF.

Many counts were recorded for this clonotype. Mismatch with germline at one junction end may stem from a read error. The chain is built from TRBV12-3 or TRBV12-4 and TRBJ1-6, with 7 nucleotides matching TRBD1. The CDR3 consists of 15 residues. The CDR3 coding sequence is TGTGCCAGCAGCAACGTGGGACAGAGAGGTATTCCCCCCCACTTT. It translates to CASSNVGQRGIPPHF.

There are a few counts of this clonotype. The CDR3 protein is CASSSTAGGQYEQFF. CDR3 nucleotides: TGTGCCAGCAGCTCTACCGCCGGGGGGCAATATGAGCAGTTCTTC. This chain uses TRBV7-3 with TRBJ2-1, with a weak D call TRBD2 (7 bases). Germline values: CDR1 SGHTA, CDR2 FQGTGA. CDR3 length equals 15 residues. With 4 bases removed from V and 8 bases from J, the gap between germline ends came to 18 bases. Supplemented by reference TRBV7-3 and TRBJ2-1, the full variable domain reads GAGVSQTPSNKVTEKGKYVELRCDPISGHTALYWYRQSLGQGPEFLIYFQGTGAADDSGLPNDRFFAVRPEGSVSTLKIQRTERGDSAVYLCASSSTAGGQYEQFFGPGTRLTVL.

This clonotype was counted only a few times. The CDR3 sequence is CAWRRLAGNNEQFF. CDR3 bases: TGTGCCTGGAGACGACTAGCGGGGAACAATGAGCAGTTCTTC. The chain combines TRBV30 with TRBJ2-1; TRBD2 agrees at 11 bases. V shed 3 bases, J shed 5 bases, and the junction held 3 bases outside the gene matches. The CDR3 sequence is 14 residues long. CDR1 and CDR2 from the germline V gene are GTSNPN and SVGIG (reference sequence).